The 9 T cell receptor beta chains below come from one sample, sequenced in a study of blood T cell repertoires in COVID-19. The assay was immunoSEQ multiplex PCR, and TCRdb's table has in-frame clones only and misses some. Among under 100,000 clones listed, almost 95% were seen once. The specimen sequenced was peripheral blood. These receptors all come from a woman aged 55-75 years with active COVID-19.

The V call is TRBV12-3 or TRBV12-4, the J call TRBJ1-1; D not certain. The CDR3 sequence is 13 residues long. V dropped 3 bases and J dropped 3 bases, with 8 bases sitting between them. The CDR3 DNA reads as TGTGCCAGCAGTTTGTCCCGTCACACTGAAGCTTTCTTT. Its protein product is CASSLSRHTEAFF.

This clone was observed a single time. This chain connects TRBV19 to TRBJ2-3, with 7 positions matching TRBD1. CDR3 size: 15 residues. The V gene's germline CDR1 is LNHDA and CDR2 SQIVND (reference sequence). V lost 6 bases and J lost 5; bases outside the gene matches: 11. The CDR3: CASSSTGVYGDTQYF. The CDR3 nucleotides read TGTGCCAGTAGCTCAACAGGGGTGTATGGAGATACGCAGTATTTT.

The chain recombines TRBV6-5 with TRBJ2-7, with 8 bases that match TRBD2. This CDR3 is 13 amino acids long. Germline trimming cut 9 bases from V and 6 bases from J; bases unmatched to any gene: 10. Germline CDR1 MNHEY, CDR2 SVGAGI. The CDR3 loop is CASGNLAGSEQYF. In DNA form, the CDR3 reads TGTGCCAGTGGTAATTTAGCGGGAAGCGAGCAGTACTTC.

The chain employs TRBV30 and TRBJ1-1, with a tentative D call TRBD1 (6 bases). This CDR3 has 13 amino acids. CDR1 and CDR2 (germline): GTSNPN, SVGIG (reference sequence). The ends were cut back, 4 bases at V and 1 base at J, with 10 bases in the middle. This CDR3 is CAWTPTGNTEAFF. The CDR3 DNA reads TGTGCCTGGACCCCGACAGGGAACACTGAAGCTTTCTTT.

The chain recombines TRBV5-6 with TRBJ1-1; D possibly corresponds to TRBD1 (6 bases). Looked up from germline, CDR1 is SGHDT and CDR2 is YYEEEE. Trimming stripped 4 bases from V and 9 bases from J, with 16 bases between. The CDR3 length is 13 residues. The CDR3 reads CASSPTQGTQAFF. CDR3 bases: TGTGCCAGCAGCCCAACACAGGGTACGCAAGCTTTCTTT.

The V call is TRBV9, the J call TRBJ2-5, with TRBD1 identical over 7 bases. The CDR3 is 15 amino acids. Germline-derived CDR1 and CDR2 are SGDLS and YYNGEE. V dropped 1 base and J dropped 5; count of bases not matched to a gene: 8. The chain's CDR3 is CASSVSQGRGETQYF. The DNA of the CDR3 is TGTGCCAGCAGCGTATCACAGGGGCGAGGGGAGACCCAGTACTTC.

The CDR3 sequence is CASRWGGAGTEAFF. In DNA, the CDR3 is TGTGCCAGCCGGTGGGGGGGCGCAGGGACTGAAGCTTTCTTT. The chain uses TRBV11-3 and TRBJ1-1, with D maybe TRBD1 (6 bases). The CDR3 runs to 14 residues. Germline V CDR1 and CDR2: SGHNT, YENEEA. V was pared by 8 bases and J by 5 bases, with 18 bases between.

The chain has TRBV28 and TRBJ1-6, with no clear D. Trimming removed 5 bases at V and 10 bases at J, with 15 bases between. Germline lookup yields CDR1 MDHEN and CDR2 SYDVKM. The CDR3 loop spans 14 amino acids. CDR3 amino acids: CASSTSAERSPLHF. The CDR3, as DNA: TGTGCCAGCAGTACCTCGGCGGAAAGGTCACCCCTCCACTTT. Looking up the rest from reference TRBV28 and TRBJ1-6 gives the full variable domain: DVKVTQSSRYLVKRTGEKVFLECVQDMDHENMFWYRQDPGLGLRLIYFSYDVKMKEKGDIPEGYSVSREKKERFSLILESASTNQTSMYLCASSTSAERSPLHFGNGTRLTVT.

A remark on this clone: In the same sample, other DNA sequences code for this CDR3. The chain couples TRBV3-1 (or the pseudogene TRBV3-2) to TRBJ1-6; D is possibly TRBD1 (5 bases). The CDR3 spans 18 residues. The V end was cut by 0 bases, the J end by 4 bases, with 16 bases between. CDR1 and CDR2 (germline): LGHDT, YNNKEL (reference sequence). The CDR3 DNA sequence: TGTGCCAGCAGCCAAGAGTTACTTAGGGGATTTTATAATTCACCCCTCCACTTT. Translated, it gives CASSQELLRGFYNSPLHF.